The 29 T cell receptor beta chains reported below all come from one sample, sequenced in a study of T cell repertoires in cytomegalovirus infection. Their recognized antigens are unknown. Using its own MiXCR run on the reads, TCRdb lists one record per CDR3 protein. The sample contains roughly 180,000 distinct CDR3 sequences, about 22% of which appear only once. Specimen: CD8+ T cells from cultured PBMCs, collected from culture after CMV antigen stimulation. The receptors were gathered from a human donor in good health (CMV status not recorded). Some clones in this sample may be carry-over from other donors' samples.

This clonotype was seen a few times. The gene calls are TRBV7-8 and TRBJ1-1; D perhaps matches TRBD1 (6 bases). This CDR3 contains 15 residues. Germline assignment: CDR1 SGHVS and CDR2 FQNEAQ. V was pared by 4 bases and J by 11 bases, with 23 bases between. The CDR3 DNA reads TGTGCCAGCAGCTCACGCACGGGGGCCTCCCTTGACGCTTTCTTT. This sequence encodes CASSSRTGASLDAFF.

The sample holds a few counts of this clonotype. The chain recombines TRBV7-6 with TRBJ1-3, with 8 nucleotides matching TRBD1. V gave up 0 bases and J gave up 8 bases; unmatched junction bases: 9. The V gene's germline CDR1 is SGHVS and CDR2 FNYEAQ. The CDR3 length is 16 residues. CDR3 region: CASSLAPRTGFDTIYF. CDR3 DNA sequence: TGTGCCAGCAGCTTAGCGCCCCGGACAGGGTTTGACACCATATATTTT.

This clonotype has a handful of counts. The V call is TRBV27, the J call TRBJ1-2, with a tentative D call TRBD1 (5 bases). Germline V gene data show CDR1 as MNHEY and CDR2 as SMNVEV (reference sequence). CDR3 length: 15 amino acids. V lost 7 bases to trimming and J lost 5 bases, with 20 bases between them. For the CDR3, the DNA is TGTGCCAGCATCGGGGGGACCTCCGGAGGGTATGGCTACACCTTC. Translation: CASIGGTSGGYGYTF.

The rearrangement uses TRBV27 and TRBJ1-5; D is ambiguous. Germline V CDR1 and CDR2: MNHEY, SMNVEV (reference sequence). The V end was cut by 2 bases, the J end by 4 bases, with 15 bases between. The CDR3 is 16 residues long. In nucleotides, the CDR3 is TGTGCCAGCAGTTTAGGCCGTCCTGGGGTAAATCAGCCCCAGCATTTT. As protein: CASSLGRPGVNQPQHF.

The gene calls are TRBV7-8 and TRBJ2-5; D call uncertain. CDR1 SGHVS and CDR2 FQNEAQ come from the germline V gene. The CDR3 is 13 residues long. Trimming stripped 3 bases from V and 1 base from J, with 6 bases between. CDR3 sequence reads: CASSFLGQETQYF. As DNA, the CDR3 is TGTGCCAGCAGCTTCCTGGGCCAAGAGACCCAGTACTTC.

This clonotype was counted between two and nine times. The chain joins TRBV6-6 to TRBJ2-3; TRBD1 matches 9 bases. With 8 bases clipped from V and 4 bases from J, the junction kept 16 bases outside the gene matches. The CDR3 has 17 amino acids. Germline V lookup: CDR1 MNHNY, CDR2 SVGAGI (reference sequence). In DNA, the CDR3 is TGTGCCAGCTCTTACAGGGGGCTAGCGGAGGCGGCAGATACGCAGTATTTT. Translation: CASSYRGLAEAADTQYF.

This clonotype appeared a few times. This sequence joins TRBV7-9 and TRBJ2-1, with D perhaps being TRBD1 or TRBD2 (6 bases each). Germline CDR1 and CDR2: SEHNR and FQNEAQ (reference sequence). This CDR3 spans 14 amino acids. V dropped 8 bases and J dropped 1 base, with 12 bases sitting between them. The CDR3 is CASGGPTSYNEQFF. In DNA, the CDR3 is TGTGCCAGCGGGGGGCCAACATCCTACAATGAGCAGTTCTTC.

This chain links TRBV7-9 with TRBJ1-1; D call uncertain. The CDR3 runs to 13 residues. The V and J ends lost 6 bases and 5 bases respectively, with 13 bases between them. CDR1 is SEHNR, CDR2 FQNEAQ, per germline (reference sequence). DNA for the CDR3: TGTGCCAGCAGGCCGGGAGGAGGGACTGAAGCTTTCTTT. As protein: CASRPGGGTEAFF.

The table lists this clonotype with a few counts. The gene calls are TRBV4-2 and TRBJ2-1; 11 positions match TRBD1. Germline CDR1 LGHNA, CDR2 YNFKEQ. J was trimmed by 10 bases and V by 2 bases; bases with no gene match: 10. The CDR3 sequence is 16 residues long. The CDR3 DNA reads as TGTGCCAGCAGCCAAAACTCCGGGACAGGGGGAGGAGAGCAGTTCTTC. Its protein product is CASSQNSGTGGGEQFF.

This clonotype was recorded a few times. This rearrangement joins TRBV7-8 to TRBJ2-3; the D is unclear. V was shortened by 1 base and J by 5 bases, with 7 bases between the two germline ends. Germline CDR1 reads SGHVS; CDR2 reads FQNEAQ. CDR3 size: 13 residues. For the CDR3, the DNA is TGTGCCAGCAGCTTAGAAAGTATAGATACGCAGTATTTT. Protein product: CASSLESIDTQYF.

This clonotype occurred once. The rearrangement joins TRBV6-2 or TRBV6-3 to TRBJ1-2; D perhaps matches TRBD1 (5 bases). Germline V gene sequence: CDR1 MNHEY, CDR2 SVGEGT. V dropped 0 bases and J dropped 5 bases, with 10 bases sitting between them. This CDR3 is built from 14 residues. CDR3 sequence: CASSYSPGSYGYTF. As DNA, the CDR3 is TGTGCCAGCAGTTACTCGCCAGGGTCATATGGCTACACCTTC.

CDR3 DNA: TGTGCCAGCAGCTTACGCGGGACGCCCGAGGGGAATGAGCAGTTCTTC. It codes for CASSLRGTPEGNEQFF. The rearrangement links TRBV6-5 to TRBJ2-1, with a possible D match to TRBD2 (6 bases). The germline V gene encodes CDR1 MNHEY and CDR2 SVGAGI. The CDR3 length is 16 residues. V lost 6 bases and J lost 7, with 22 bases in between.

The sample holds a few counts of this clonotype. This CDR3 is CASSLSSYPAYNEQFF. Here the CDR3 DNA reads TGTGCCAGCAGCTTATCTTCCTACCCCGCTTACAATGAGCAGTTCTTC. J is TRBJ2-1 and V is TRBV11-2; no clear D. The V end was cut by 2 bases, the J end by 4 bases, with 15 bases between. Germline assignment: CDR1 SGHAT and CDR2 FQNNGV. The CDR3 is 16 residues long.

A few counts support this clonotype. The V gene is TRBV7-8, the J gene TRBJ2-1, with D possibly called TRBD1 or TRBD2 (6 bases each). The CDR3 is 14 amino acids. V was shortened by 2 bases and J by 6 bases, with 11 bases between the two germline ends. Per germline, CDR1 SGHVS and CDR2 FQNEAQ. For the CDR3, the DNA is TGTGCCAGCAGCTTATGGGGGGCCCTCAATGAGCAGTTCTTC. Translation: CASSLWGALNEQFF.

The chain employs TRBV7-8 and TRBJ1-2, with 9 bases matching TRBD1. CDR1 is SGHVS and CDR2 is FQNEAQ in the germline V gene. The CDR3 has 18 amino acids. Trimming removed 5 bases from V and 3 bases from J; junction bases left unmatched: 16. This CDR3 is CASSAIRDRAHSYYGYTF. Written as DNA, the CDR3 is TGTGCCAGCAGCGCTATCCGGGACAGGGCCCACTCTTACTATGGCTACACCTTC.

The chain carries TRBV6-6 and TRBJ1-1, with D unresolved. In germline, CDR1 is MNHNY, CDR2 SVGAGI (reference sequence). Trimming took 0 bases from V and 1 from J, leaving 9 bases between them. The CDR3 covers 15 residues. The chain's CDR3 is CASSYSGYGNTEAFF. DNA for the CDR3: TGTGCCAGCAGTTACTCGGGGTACGGGAACACTGAAGCTTTCTTT.

V is TRBV27 and J is TRBJ2-7; 8 bases fit TRBD1. Germline V gene lookup returns CDR1 MNHEY and CDR2 SMNVEV (reference sequence). J gave up 3 bases and V 5 bases, and 9 bases lay outside the gene matches. The CDR3 loop spans 15 amino acids. In DNA, the CDR3 is TGTGCCAGCAGTCCGGGACAGGAGGCCCTCTACGAGCAGTACTTC. It encodes CASSPGQEALYEQYF.

The V and J genes are TRBV9 and TRBJ2-7; D is unclear. Per germline, CDR1 SGDLS and CDR2 YYNGEE. This CDR3 spans 14 amino acids. Deletions cut 0 bases from V and 0 bases from J, with 7 bases between. CDR3 DNA: TGTGCCAGCAGCGTAGCTGCTGGCTCCTACGAGCAGTACTTC. Translated, it gives CASSVAAGSYEQYF.

This clonotype was detected a few times. The rearrangement joins TRBV2 to TRBJ1-2; D unresolved. Germline V lookup: CDR1 SNHLY, CDR2 FYNNEI. The CDR3 spans 14 residues. The ends were cut back, 5 bases at V and 4 bases at J, with 14 bases in the middle. The CDR3 region is CASSKPTESYGYTF. The CDR3 DNA follows: TGTGCCAGCAGTAAACCCACCGAGAGCTATGGCTACACCTTC.

This rearrangement joins TRBV28 to TRBJ1-5; unclear D gene. The CDR3 has 14 amino acids. The ends were cut back, 4 bases at V and 0 bases at J, with 7 bases in the middle. Per the germline V gene, CDR1 is MDHEN and CDR2 is SYDVKM. The CDR3 loop is CASSSLNSNQPQHF. The CDR3 bases are TGTGCCAGCAGTTCCCTAAATAGCAATCAGCCCCAGCATTTT. The full variable domain, in which reference TRBV28 and TRBJ1-5 provide the parts outside the CDR3, is DVKVTQSSRYLVKRTGEKVFLECVQDMDHENMFWYRQDPGLGLRLIYFSYDVKMKEKGDIPEGYSVSREKKERFSLILESASTNQTSMYLCASSSLNSNQPQHFGDGTRLSIL.

A word on this clonotype: At one end the junction does not follow the germline gene, possibly because of a read error. This sequence joins TRBV12-3 or TRBV12-4 and TRBJ1-1, with D unclear. There are 9 residues in the CDR3. In DNA, the CDR3 is TGTGCCAGCAGTTTTCAGGAGCCCTTT. Translating gives CASSFQEPF.

The chain combines TRBV7-3 with TRBJ2-2; no clear D gene. Trimming removed 8 bases from V and 14 bases from J, with 21 bases in between. There are 13 residues in the CDR3. CDR1 and CDR2 (germline): SGHTA, FQGTGA. CDR3 sequence (DNA): TGTGCCAGCCTCTCTACGACCACTCCGTTACTGTTTTTT. This codes for CASLSTTTPLLFF.

This clonotype was found a few times. V and J are TRBV15 and TRBJ2-7; D possibly uses TRBD1 or TRBD2 (7 bases each). In germline, CDR1 is LNHNV, CDR2 YYDKDF (reference sequence). This CDR3 is 15 amino acids long. Trimming left V 9 bases short and J 0 bases short, with 18 bases between. CDR3 sequence: CATQTGRGSSYEQYF. As DNA, the CDR3 is TGTGCCACTCAGACAGGGAGGGGAAGCTCCTACGAGCAGTACTTC.

This clonotype was counted between two and nine times. This sequence joins TRBV11-2 and TRBJ2-3; 11 bases agree with TRBD2. Germline CDR1 is SGHAT and CDR2 is FQNNGV. Trimming removed 3 bases from V and 0 bases from J; junction bases left unmatched: 8. The CDR3 totals 18 residues. The CDR3 loop is CASSFPMTSGVSTDTQYF. The CDR3 DNA reads TGTGCCAGCAGCTTCCCAATGACTAGCGGGGTTAGCACAGATACGCAGTATTTT.

The V call is TRBV7-6, the J call TRBJ1-6; D is possibly TRBD1 (5 bases). Trimming removed 1 base from V and 6 bases from J, with 16 bases in between. The CDR3 loop spans 17 amino acids. Per the germline V gene, CDR1 is SGHVS and CDR2 is FNYEAQ. CDR3 in DNA: TGTGCCAGCAGCTTAGAAAAAGTCCCCAGGGTTAATTCACCCCTCCACTTT. It yields the protein CASSLEKVPRVNSPLHF.

The chain is built from TRBV14 and TRBJ2-2; 7 bases fit TRBD1. The length of the CDR3 is 15 residues. V was pared by 2 bases and J by 1 base, with 1 base of the junction left unmatched. Germline V lookup: CDR1 SGHDN, CDR2 FVKESK. CDR3 protein: CASSQRQGNTGELFF. DNA for the CDR3: TGTGCCAGCAGCCAAAGACAGGGGAACACCGGGGAGCTGTTTTTT.

This chain links TRBV27 with TRBJ1-5, with 12 bases fitting TRBD1. The V and J ends lost 8 bases and 7 bases, in that order; junction bases with no gene match: 9. The CDR3 has 15 amino acids. Germline V CDR1 and CDR2: MNHEY, SMNVEV (reference sequence). CDR3: CASGKGQGAVQPQHF. The CDR3, as DNA: TGTGCCAGCGGAAAGGGACAGGGGGCCGTGCAGCCCCAGCATTTT.

The V call is TRBV7-2, the J call TRBJ2-2, with TRBD2 matching 7 bases. V lost 5 bases and J lost 7; bases outside the gene matches: 1. The CDR3 has 12 residues. The germline V gene has CDR1 SGHTA and CDR2 FQGNSA. CDR3 sequence: CASSPGGGELFF. The CDR3 DNA follows: TGTGCCAGCAGCCCGGGGGGCGGGGAGCTGTTTTTT.

This clonotype was picked up many times. CDR3 sequence reads: CASSLYGFMSGDEKLFF. CDR3 DNA: TGTGCCAGCAGCTTATATGGTTTCATGTCAGGGGATGAAAAACTGTTTTTT. This chain connects TRBV7-2 to TRBJ1-4; maybe TRBD1 (6 bases). The germline CDR1 and CDR2 sequences are SGHTA and FQGNSA. The germline V and J ends were trimmed by 2 bases and 6 bases, with 19 bases remaining between them. The CDR3 sequence is 17 residues long. The whole variable domain, remainder taken from reference TRBV7-2 and TRBJ1-4, is GAGVSQSPSNKVTEKGKDVELRCDPISGHTALYWYRQSLGQGLEFLIYFQGNSAPDKSGLPSDRFSAERTGGSVSTLTIQRTQQEDSAVYLCASSLYGFMSGDEKLFFGSGTQLSVL.